Here is one T cell receptor (beta chain) with its context. The data were taken from a study of shared clonotypes between healthy human individuals. Generated by immunoSEQ multiplex PCR, the TCRdb table keeps only in-frame clones and is missing some. The profile shows about 1 million clones, around 76% of them singletons. The CDR3 is 13 residues long. Unmatched junction bases numbered 8, after V lost 9 bases and J lost 7 bases. Germline loops: CDR1 SGHRS, CDR2 YFSETQ. The receptor was isolated from a man between 18 and 35 years old in good health. The chain joins TRBV5-1 to TRBJ2-2; TRBD2 aligns across 8 bases. Sequences were obtained from memory CD4+ T cells sorted from blood. Described subset: CD45RA-negative fraction. CDR3 in amino acids: CATGTSGVGELFF. CDR3 in DNA: TGCGCCACCGGGACTAGTGGGGTCGGGGAGCTGTTTTTT.